The table lists the clone carrying this TCR beta chain with a few counts. Its specificity is not known. The record originates from a study of response to subunit inactivated influenza vaccine. Study findings and constraints: Few new T cells, the authors suggested, are recruited by each seasonal influenza vaccination.

The germline V gene encodes CDR1 MDHEN and CDR2 SYDVKM. Unmatched junction bases numbered 7, after V lost 4 bases and J lost 5 bases. CDR3 length: 14 amino acids. TCRdb fed the RT-PCR reads into MiXCR, producing one record per CDR3 protein. The sample shows approximately 520,000 distinct CDR3 sequences, around 25% of them seen only once. This material consisted of CD4+ T cells sorted from PBMCs, taken 4 to 6 days after vaccination. The chain has TRBV28 and TRBJ2-5; 7 nucleotides match TRBD2. This TCR was recovered from a man aged 45-65 years who received an inactivated influenza vaccine. CDR3 DNA: TGTGCCAGCAGTTCCGGGGGAGGGATTGAGACCCAGTACTTC. Translation gives CASSSGGGIETQYF.